The 10 T cell receptor beta chains reported below all come from one sample, sequenced in a study of PD-1 blockade in classical Hodgkin lymphoma. The patients all showed relapse after autologous stem cell transplantation, while their brentuximab vedotin exposure varied. Using immunoSEQ multiplex PCR, the repertoire was profiled, and TCRdb retains in-frame clones only, with some absent. The sample carries over 9,000 clones, approximately 81% recorded once. The material sequenced was peripheral blood mononuclear cells (PBMCs), taken at baseline. The receptors originated from a human donor with classical Hodgkin lymphoma.

V and J are TRBV13 and TRBJ1-1; D is perhaps TRBD1 (5 bases). The V gene's germline CDR1 is PRHDT and CDR2 FYEKMQ (reference sequence). This CDR3 region has 12 residues. V dropped 3 bases and J dropped 5 bases, with 7 bases sitting between them. In nucleotides, the CDR3 is TGTGCCAGCAGCTTTCAGGGAACTGAAGCTTTCTTT. Amino acid sequence: CASSFQGTEAFF.

The chain recombines TRBV27 with TRBJ2-7; D may be TRBD1 (5 bases). Deletions cut 5 bases from V and 1 base from J, with 9 bases between. The CDR3 is made up of 13 amino acids. Germline V gives CDR1 MNHEY, CDR2 SMNVEV (reference sequence). This CDR3 is CASSMQGSYEQYF. In nucleotides, the CDR3 is TGTGCCAGCAGTATGCAGGGTTCCTACGAGCAGTACTTC.

V is TRBV29-1 and J is TRBJ2-7; tentative D call: TRBD2 (6 bases). This CDR3 spans 13 amino acids. Per germline, CDR1 SQVTM and CDR2 ANQGSEA. V was clipped by 6 bases and J by 3 bases, with 15 bases between them. Here the CDR3 reads CSVRSDGGYEQYF. The CDR3 coding sequence is TGCAGCGTCCGGTCGGACGGGGGCTACGAGCAGTACTTC.

The chain is built from TRBV7-2 and TRBJ1-2, with 7 positions matching TRBD1. Trimming at V came to 1 base and at J to 4 bases, leaving 9 bases not matched to a gene. Germline lookup yields CDR1 SGHTA and CDR2 FQGNSA. The CDR3 has 16 residues. This CDR3 is CASSLGQGIRGYGYTF. The CDR3 DNA sequence: TGTGCCAGCAGCTTAGGACAGGGCATAAGAGGCTATGGCTACACCTTC. The full variable domain, its missing parts supplied by reference TRBV7-2 and TRBJ1-2, is GAGVSQSPSNKVTEKGKDVELRCDPISGHTALYWYRQSLGQGLEFLIYFQGNSAPDKSGLPSDRFSAERTGGSVSTLTIQRTQQEDSAVYLCASSLGQGIRGYGYTFGSGTRLTVV.

This clone has only one observation. V and J are TRBV27 and TRBJ1-6; no firm D call. The CDR3 loop spans 14 amino acids. V lost 6 bases, J lost 3 bases, and 9 bases lay in between. Germline-derived CDR1 and CDR2 are MNHEY and SMNVEV (reference sequence). CDR3: CASSSGFYNSPLHF. Here the CDR3 DNA reads TGTGCCAGCAGCTCCGGGTTCTATAATTCACCCCTCCACTTT.

The CDR3 spells CASSYGGGGTEAFF. CDR3 nucleotide sequence: TGCGCCAGCAGTTATGGGGGAGGGGGCACTGAAGCTTTCTTT. This rearrangement joins TRBV5-1 to TRBJ1-1, with D tentatively TRBD1 (6 bases). This CDR3 is 14 amino acids long. Trimming left V 5 bases short and J 4 bases short, with 15 bases between. Germline V gene sequence: CDR1 SGHRS, CDR2 YFSETQ.

The rearrangement uses TRBV28 and TRBJ2-5, with TRBD2 matching 7 bases. V was pared by 6 bases and J by 1 base, with 2 bases of the junction left unmatched. Germline lookup yields CDR1 MDHEN and CDR2 SYDVKM. CDR3 length: 13 residues. The CDR3 DNA reads TGTGCCAGCAGGGGAGGGACCCAAGAGACCCAGTACTTC. Protein sequence: CASRGGTQETQYF. The full variable domain, in which reference TRBV28 and TRBJ2-5 provide the parts outside the CDR3, is DVKVTQSSRYLVKRTGEKVFLECVQDMDHENMFWYRQDPGLGLRLIYFSYDVKMKEKGDIPEGYSVSREKKERFSLILESASTNQTSMYLCASRGGTQETQYFGPGTRLLVL.

This clone was seen only a few times. An end of the junction does not agree with germline; a read error may underlie this. V is TRBV10-3 and J is TRBJ1-1; a possible D gene is TRBD1 (5 bases). The CDR3 runs to 14 residues. Germline-derived CDR1 and CDR2 are ENHRY and SYGVKD. The CDR3 protein is CASSYSLGGAEAFF. The CDR3 DNA follows: TGTGCCAGCAGTTACTCCCTGGGGGGGGCTGAAGCTTTCTTT.

This chain uses TRBV4-1 with TRBJ1-2; D remains ambiguous. The CDR3 length is 17 residues. Germline CDR1 is MGHRA and CDR2 is YSYEKL. V lost 3 bases to trimming and J lost 4 bases, with 21 bases between them. The DNA of the CDR3 is TGCGCCAGCAGCCATGTGGACCGGGAACACGGACCCTATGGCTACACCTTC. Translated, it gives CASSHVDREHGPYGYTF.

The gene calls are TRBV6-1 and TRBJ1-2; no reliable D call. The germline V gene has CDR1 MNHNS and CDR2 SASEGT. The CDR3 totals 13 residues. V was shortened by 4 bases and J by 5 bases, with 11 bases between the two germline ends. The CDR3 is CASSGSSGYGYTF. CDR3 bases: TGTGCCAGCAGTGGGTCATCGGGGTATGGCTACACCTTC.